This T cell receptor (beta chain) emerged from a study of shared clonotypes between healthy human individuals. Study-wide background: Per donor, three plates held CD4 naive cells, three held CD4 memory, two held CD8 naive and one held CD8 memory. Points from the study as a whole: Shared across a handful of donors were around 4.7% of the naive CD4 clonotypes.

A word on this clone: The antigen is not known.

HIV-negative, healthy adults without recent acute infections or vaccinations were the donors. CD45RA-negative memory and CD45RA+ naive subsets were split from the CD4+ cells. The repertoire was sequenced with immunoSEQ multiplex PCR; TCRdb's copy has only in-frame clones and lacks some. The data show hundreds of thousands of clones, 90% to 97% seen once. The trim removed 6 bases at V and 6 bases at J, leaving 4 bases unmatched. CDR1 and CDR2 (germline): MNHEY, SMNVEV (reference sequence). This CDR3 comprises 14 residues. Sequenced input: naive CD4+ T cells sorted from blood. This sample's subset: CD45RA+ positively selected. This sequence was found in a woman under 40 in good health. The rearrangement joins TRBV27 to TRBJ1-4; 10 bases agree with TRBD1. The CDR3 DNA reads as TGTGCCAGCAGGAAGGGACAGGGGTATGAAAAACTGTTTTTT. Encoded protein: CASRKGQGYEKLFF.